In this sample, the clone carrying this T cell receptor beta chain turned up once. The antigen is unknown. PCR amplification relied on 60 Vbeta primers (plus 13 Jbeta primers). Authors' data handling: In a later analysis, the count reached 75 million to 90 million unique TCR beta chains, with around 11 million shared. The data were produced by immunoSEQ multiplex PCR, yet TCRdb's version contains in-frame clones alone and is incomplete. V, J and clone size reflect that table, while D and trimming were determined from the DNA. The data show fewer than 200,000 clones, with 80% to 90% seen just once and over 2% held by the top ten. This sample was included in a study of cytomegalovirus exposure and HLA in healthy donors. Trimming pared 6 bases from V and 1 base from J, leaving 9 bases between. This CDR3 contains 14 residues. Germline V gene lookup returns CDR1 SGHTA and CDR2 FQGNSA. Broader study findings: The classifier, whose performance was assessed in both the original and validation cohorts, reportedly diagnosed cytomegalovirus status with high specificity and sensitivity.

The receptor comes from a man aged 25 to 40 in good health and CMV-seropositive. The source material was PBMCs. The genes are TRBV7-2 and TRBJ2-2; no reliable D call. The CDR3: CASRRLKNTGELFF. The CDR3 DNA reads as TGTGCCAGCAGGCGACTCAAGAACACCGGGGAGCTGTTTTTT.